The source of this TCR beta chain is a study of blood T cell repertoires in COVID-19. Clones were read by immunoSEQ multiplex PCR, and TCRdb kept only the in-frame ones, dropping some. The profile shows around 250,000 clones, about nine tenths of them singletons. The length of the CDR3 is 11 residues. Germline V gene sequence: CDR1 SEHNR, CDR2 FQNEAQ (reference sequence). With 5 bases removed from V and 9 bases from J, the gap between germline ends came to 10 bases. The sequenced material came from peripheral blood. The rearrangement links TRBV7-9 to TRBJ2-5; a weak D match, TRBD2 (5 bases). The TCR originated in a woman in her thirties or forties who had recovered from COVID-19. CDR3 nucleotide sequence: TGTGCCAGCAGCCGGGAAGGCGCCCAGTACTTC. It is translated as CASSREGAQYF.